The clone carrying this TCR beta chain showed up just once. This record comes from a study of blood T cell repertoires in COVID-19. Study background: The analysed material was cDNA or gDNA that came from T cells, B-cell-depleted T cells, or PBMCs.

Source study methods: Estimates of nucleated cell counts were drawn from the amplification of reference gene primers. Sequencing was performed with immunoSEQ multiplex PCR; in TCRdb, only in-frame clones are kept and a portion is missing. V and J calls plus clone size are reproduced from that table; the DNA served to infer D and trimming. The sample has 250,000 to 350,000 clones; around 87% are singletons. There are 14 residues in the CDR3. J gave up 5 bases and V 5 bases, and 6 bases lay outside the gene matches. Germline CDR1 LNHNV, CDR2 YYDKDF (reference sequence). V usage is TRBV15 and J usage is TRBJ2-1, with 7 nucleotides matching TRBD2. The sequencing input was peripheral blood. The clonotype was recovered from a woman in her twenties or thirties who had recovered from COVID-19. The CDR3, as DNA: TGTGCCACCAGCGGGCCTAGCGGTAACAATGAGCAGTTCTTC. Amino acids: CATSGPSGNNEQFF.